The TCR beta chain described here comes from a study of technical replicates of blood from a few donors. This table comes from immunoSEQ multiplex PCR, and its TCRdb copy is limited to in-frame clones, with some not included. The data contain 15,000 to 18,000 clones, 85% to 90% of them singletons. CDR3 length equals 14 residues. The germline V gene has CDR1 MRHNA and CDR2 SNTAGT. With 2 bases clipped from V and 9 bases from J, the junction kept 6 bases outside the gene matches. Specimen: PBMCs. The rearrangement links TRBV6-4 to TRBJ2-1, with 8 bases that match TRBD2. This TCR was sampled from a human donor in good health. CDR3 nucleotides: TGTGCCAGCAGTGACGGGACTAGGATCGGTGAGCAGTTCTTC. Its protein product is CASSDGTRIGEQFF.